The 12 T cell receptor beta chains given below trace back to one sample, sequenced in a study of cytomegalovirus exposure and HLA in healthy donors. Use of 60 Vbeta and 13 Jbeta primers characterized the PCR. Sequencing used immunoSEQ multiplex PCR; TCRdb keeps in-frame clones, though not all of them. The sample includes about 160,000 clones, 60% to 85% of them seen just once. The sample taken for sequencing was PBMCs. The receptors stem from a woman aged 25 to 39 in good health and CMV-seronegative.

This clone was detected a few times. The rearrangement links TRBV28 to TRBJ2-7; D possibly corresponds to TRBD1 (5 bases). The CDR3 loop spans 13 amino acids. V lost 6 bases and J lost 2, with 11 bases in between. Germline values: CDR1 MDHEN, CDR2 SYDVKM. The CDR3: CASRPGSTYEQYF. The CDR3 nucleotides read TGTGCCAGCAGGCCAGGGTCAACCTACGAGCAGTACTTC.

The CDR3 region is CASIPRTGDYNTEAFF. The CDR3 region has the DNA TGTGCCAGCATCCCCCGGACAGGGGATTATAACACTGAAGCTTTCTTT. The rearrangement joins TRBV7-8 to TRBJ1-1; 9 bases agree with TRBD1. The germline V gene encodes CDR1 SGHVS and CDR2 FQNEAQ. This CDR3 region has 16 residues. Trimming cost V 7 bases and J 2 bases; bases outside gene matches: 11. The full variable domain, its missing parts supplied by reference TRBV7-8 and TRBJ1-1, is GAGVSQSPRYKVAKRGQDVALRCDPISGHVSLFWYQQALGQGPEFLTYFQNEAQLDKSGLPSDRFFAERPEGSVSTLKIQRTQQEDSAVYLCASIPRTGDYNTEAFFGQGTRLTVV.

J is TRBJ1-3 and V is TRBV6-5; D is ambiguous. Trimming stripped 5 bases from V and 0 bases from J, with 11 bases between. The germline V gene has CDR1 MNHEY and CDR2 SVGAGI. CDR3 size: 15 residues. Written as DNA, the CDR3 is TGTGCCAGCAGTGCCCAGACACACTCTGGAAACACCATATATTTT. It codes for CASSAQTHSGNTIYF.

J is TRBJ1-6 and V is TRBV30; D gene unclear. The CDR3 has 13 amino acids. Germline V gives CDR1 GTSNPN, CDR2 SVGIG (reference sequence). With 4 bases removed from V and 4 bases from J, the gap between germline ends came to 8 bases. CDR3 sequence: CAWKAEYNSPLHF. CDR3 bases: TGTGCCTGGAAGGCGGAATATAATTCACCCCTCCACTTT. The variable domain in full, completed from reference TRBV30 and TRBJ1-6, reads SQTIHQWPATLVQPVGSPLSLECTVEGTSNPNLYWYRQAAGRGLQLLFYSVGIGQISSEVPQNLSASRPQDRQFILSSKKLLLSDSGFYLCAWKAEYNSPLHFGNGTRLTVT.

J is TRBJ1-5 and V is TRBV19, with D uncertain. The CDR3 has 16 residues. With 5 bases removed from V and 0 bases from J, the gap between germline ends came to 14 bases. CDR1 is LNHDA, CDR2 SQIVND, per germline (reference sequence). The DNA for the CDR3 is TGTGCCAGTAGTCGAGTGACACCCCTTAGCAATCAGCCCCAGCATTTT. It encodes CASSRVTPLSNQPQHF. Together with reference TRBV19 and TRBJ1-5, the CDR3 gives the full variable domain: DGGITQSPKYLFRKEGQNVTLSCEQNLNHDAMYWYRQDPGQGLRLIYYSQIVNDFQKGDIAEGYSVSREKKESFPLTVTSAQKNPTAFYLCASSRVTPLSNQPQHFGDGTRLSIL.

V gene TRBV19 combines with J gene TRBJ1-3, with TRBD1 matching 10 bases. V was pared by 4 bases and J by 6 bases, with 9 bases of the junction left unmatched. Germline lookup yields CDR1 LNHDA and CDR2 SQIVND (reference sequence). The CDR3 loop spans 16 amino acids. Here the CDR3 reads CASSTSGQGVANTIYF. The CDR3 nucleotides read TGTGCCAGTAGTACATCCGGACAGGGGGTAGCAAACACCATATATTTT.

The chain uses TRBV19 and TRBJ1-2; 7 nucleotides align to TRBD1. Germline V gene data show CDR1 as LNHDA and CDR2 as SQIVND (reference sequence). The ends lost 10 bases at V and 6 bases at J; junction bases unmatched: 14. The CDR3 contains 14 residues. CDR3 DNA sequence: TGTGCCATCCTTAAGACAGGGCGTTCGCATGGCTACACCTTC. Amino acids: CAILKTGRSHGYTF.

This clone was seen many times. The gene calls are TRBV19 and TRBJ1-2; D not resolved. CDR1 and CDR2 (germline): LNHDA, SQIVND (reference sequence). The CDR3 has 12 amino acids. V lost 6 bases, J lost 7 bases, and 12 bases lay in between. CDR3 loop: CASSNTFRGYTF. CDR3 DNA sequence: TGTGCCAGTAGCAACACGTTTCGTGGCTACACCTTC.

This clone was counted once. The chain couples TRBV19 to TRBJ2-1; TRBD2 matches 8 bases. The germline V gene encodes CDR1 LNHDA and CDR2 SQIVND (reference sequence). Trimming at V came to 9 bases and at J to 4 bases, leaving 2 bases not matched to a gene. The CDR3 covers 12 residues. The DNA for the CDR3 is TGTGCCAGCCGGGGGGGATACAATGAGCAGTTCTTC. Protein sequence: CASRGGYNEQFF. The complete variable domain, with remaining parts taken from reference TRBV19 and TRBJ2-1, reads DGGITQSPKYLFRKEGQNVTLSCEQNLNHDAMYWYRQDPGQGLRLIYYSQIVNDFQKGDIAEGYSVSREKKESFPLTVTSAQKNPTAFYLCASRGGYNEQFFGPGTRLTVL.

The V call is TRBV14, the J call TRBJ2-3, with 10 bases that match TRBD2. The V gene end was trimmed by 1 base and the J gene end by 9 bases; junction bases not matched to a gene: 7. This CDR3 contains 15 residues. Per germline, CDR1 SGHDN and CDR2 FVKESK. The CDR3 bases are TGTGCCAGCAGCCAAGCCCTAGCGGGGGCCCTAACGCAGTATTTT. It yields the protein CASSQALAGALTQYF.

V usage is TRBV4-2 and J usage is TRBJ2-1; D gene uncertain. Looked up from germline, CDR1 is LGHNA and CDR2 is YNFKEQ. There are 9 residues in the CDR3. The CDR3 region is CAIPREQFF. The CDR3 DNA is TGTGCTATTCCCCGGGAGCAGTTCTTC.

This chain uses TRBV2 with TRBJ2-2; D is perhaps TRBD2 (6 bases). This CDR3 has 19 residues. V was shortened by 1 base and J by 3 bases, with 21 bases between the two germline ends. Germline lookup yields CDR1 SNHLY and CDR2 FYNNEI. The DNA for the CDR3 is TGTGCCAGCAGTGAAGAGCCGTGGAGGGCAGGGACCGACACCGGGGAGCTGTTTTTT. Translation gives CASSEEPWRAGTDTGELFF.